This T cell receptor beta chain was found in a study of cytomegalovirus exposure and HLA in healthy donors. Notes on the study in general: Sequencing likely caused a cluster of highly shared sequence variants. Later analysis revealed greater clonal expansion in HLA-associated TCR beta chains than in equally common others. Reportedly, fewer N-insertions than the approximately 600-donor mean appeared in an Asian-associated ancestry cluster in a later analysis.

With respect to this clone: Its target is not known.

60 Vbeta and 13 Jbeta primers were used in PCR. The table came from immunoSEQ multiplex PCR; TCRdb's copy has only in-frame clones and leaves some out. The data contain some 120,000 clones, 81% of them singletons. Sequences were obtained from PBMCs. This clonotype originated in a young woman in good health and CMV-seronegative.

This CDR3 reads CASSPGMNTGELFF. CDR3 sequence (DNA): TGCGCCAGCAGCCCAGGGATGAACACCGGGGAGCTGTTTTTT. V is TRBV4-1 and J is TRBJ2-2; maybe TRBD1 (5 bases). Germline V gives CDR1 MGHRA, CDR2 YSYEKL. The CDR3 runs to 14 residues. The V gene lost 4 bases and the J gene lost 1 base, with 7 bases spanning the gap.